The clone carrying this T cell receptor (beta chain) has more than one count but fewer than ten. Its antigen remains unknown. These data originate in a study of tumor-infiltrating lymphocytes in primary liver carcinoma. Study-wide background: The cohort consisted of patients whose primary liver carcinoma was surgically resected.

Researchers drew blood RNA from unsorted whole blood and extracted germline DNA as well. Notes on the study in general: Tumors had a significantly higher top-250-clone fraction than blood (p = 0.039). Relative to tumor region pairs, the tumor-adjacent and tumor-blood pairs showed overlap that was lower.

Total RNA amounting to roughly 0.5 ug was the source from which TCR beta cDNA was made with a constant-region primer. What produced the TCR beta libraries was three nested multiplex PCR rounds using slightly modified ARM-PCR. TCRdb recomputed calls from the multiplex PCR reads with MiXCR, one row per CDR3 protein. The sample has approximately 340,000 distinct CDR3 sequences, less than 65% seen once; the top ten hold about 6%. Sequenced: peripheral blood. The source of this sequence is a man between 35 and 55 years old with primary liver carcinoma and hepatitis B virus infection.

The CDR3 region has the DNA TGTGCCAGCAGTTCCTCTAGCGGGGTCAATGAGCAGTTCTTC. Translating gives CASSSSSGVNEQFF. The chain joins TRBV12-3 or TRBV12-4 to TRBJ2-1; 9 bases agree with TRBD2. With V trimmed by 4 bases and J by 6 bases, 4 bases remained unmatched. The CDR3 loop spans 14 amino acids.